Listed below are T cell receptor beta chains from one sample, sequenced in a study of T cell changes during pregnancy in multiple sclerosis. Repertoires were generated with immunoSEQ multiplex PCR, while TCRdb's copy carries only in-frame clones and drops some. The table includes roughly 40,000 clones, about 90% detected once. Sequencing was performed on CD4+ T cells from peripheral blood mononuclear cells, taken before pregnancy. All receptors come from a female donor with multiple sclerosis, enrolled in a pregnancy study. The CDR3 runs from the conserved cysteine through the conserved F or W. A D gene is named only where the DNA matches it firmly. Clone size is given for some rows only: seen once, a few or many times, or a class if the clone is expanded.

CDR3 DNA: TGTGCCAGCAGCTCACTAGCGGGGGGCGGATATACGCAGTATTTT; CDR3 protein: CASSSLAGGGYTQYF; D gene: TRBD2; V gene: TRBV7-2; J gene: TRBJ2-3; clone size: NA
CDR3 DNA: TGTGCCAGCAGCCCGGGGACCCCCCAAGGGGGATCTCGAGGCTATGGCTACACCTTC; CDR3 protein: CASSPGTPQGGSRGYGYTF; D gene: NA; V gene: TRBV5-4; J gene: TRBJ1-2; clone size: once
CDR3 DNA: TGTGCCAGTAGTATACTGGGGCAGGGCGCTAGCACAGATACGCAGTATTTT; CDR3 protein: CASSILGQGASTDTQYF; D gene: NA; V gene: TRBV19; J gene: TRBJ2-3; clone size: NA
CDR3 DNA: TGTGCCAGCAGCCAATTGGCCGGGACAGGGAGGGGACCTCTCGGCTACACCTTC; CDR3 protein: CASSQLAGTGRGPLGYTF; D gene: TRBD1; V gene: TRBV14; J gene: TRBJ1-2; clone size: NA
CDR3 DNA: TGTGCCAGCAGAGCGGGACAAAGCTCCTACGAGCAGTACTTC; CDR3 protein: CASRAGQSSYEQYF; D gene: NA; V gene: TRBV6-1; J gene: TRBJ2-7; clone size: NA
CDR3 DNA: TGTGCCAGCAGCTTGTACGCCAGCGGGGGGGCAGATACGCAGTATTTT; CDR3 protein: CASSLYASGGADTQYF; D gene: TRBD2; V gene: TRBV5-6; J gene: TRBJ2-3; clone size: NA
CDR3 DNA: TGCAGCGTTCGAAGCGGGGGGTTGGGAGAGACCCAGTACTTC; CDR3 protein: CSVRSGGLGETQYF; D gene: TRBD2; V gene: TRBV29-1; J gene: TRBJ2-5; clone size: NA
CDR3 DNA: TGTGCCAGCAGCCCGAGACTAGGCTCGGCCCAGTACTTC; CDR3 protein: CASSPRLGSAQYF; D gene: NA; V gene: TRBV7-3; J gene: TRBJ2-5; clone size: once
CDR3 DNA: TGTGCTAGTGGTTGGAATAGGGGGGGGCTAGGGGTCTATGGCTACACCTTC; CDR3 protein: CASGWNRGGLGVYGYTF; D gene: NA; V gene: TRBV12-5; J gene: TRBJ1-2; clone size: once
CDR3 DNA: TGTGCCAGCAGCGTAGGAGGCGTCTATGGCTACACCTTC; CDR3 protein: CASSVGGVYGYTF; D gene: NA; V gene: TRBV9; J gene: TRBJ1-2; clone size: NA
CDR3 DNA: TGCGCCAGCAGCCGTGACCCGGGAGGAAACACCATATATTTT; CDR3 protein: CASSRDPGGNTIYF; D gene: NA; V gene: TRBV4-3; J gene: TRBJ1-3; clone size: NA
CDR3 DNA: TGTGCCAGCTCACCACCGTCAGGGGGGAGCTACGAGCAGTACTTC; CDR3 protein: CASSPPSGGSYEQYF; D gene: NA; V gene: TRBV18; J gene: TRBJ2-7; clone size: NA
CDR3 DNA: TGTGCCAACGTCACTCAGGGATGCTCTGGAAACACCATATATTTT; CDR3 protein: CANVTQGCSGNTIYF; D gene: NA; V gene: TRBV10-3; J gene: TRBJ1-3; clone size: NA
CDR3 DNA: TGTGCCAGCGGACAGGGGGCGAAAGAGACCCAGTACTTC; CDR3 protein: CASGQGAKETQYF; D gene: TRBD1; V gene: TRBV11-3; J gene: TRBJ2-5; clone size: NA
CDR3 DNA: TGTGCCAGCTCACTCAACGACAGGGGCGCGGAGACCCAGTACTTC; CDR3 protein: CASSLNDRGAETQYF; D gene: TRBD1; V gene: TRBV18; J gene: TRBJ2-5; clone size: NA
CDR3 DNA: TGTGCCAGCAGTGGACCGACAGGGGGCAACACTGAAGCTTTCTTT; CDR3 protein: CASSGPTGGNTEAFF; D gene: TRBD1; V gene: TRBV25-1; J gene: TRBJ1-1; clone size: NA
CDR3 DNA: TGTGCCAGTATTACGACTACAGGGCTCAACTATGGCTACACCTTC; CDR3 protein: CASITTTGLNYGYTF; D gene: NA; V gene: TRBV19; J gene: TRBJ1-2; clone size: once
CDR3 DNA: TGTGCCAGTACTTCCCTACCAGTAACCGCGGGAGTCAATGAAGCTTTCTTT; CDR3 protein: CASTSLPVTAGVNEAFF; D gene: NA; V gene: TRBV19; J gene: TRBJ1-1; clone size: NA
CDR3 DNA: TGCGCCAGCAGCCCGCGGGACAGGGTCGAGCAGTACTTC; CDR3 protein: CASSPRDRVEQYF; D gene: TRBD1; V gene: TRBV5-1; J gene: TRBJ2-7; clone size: NA
CDR3 DNA: TGCAGTGCTAATCGTGCCTACGAGCAGTACTTC; CDR3 protein: CSANRAYEQYF; D gene: NA; V gene: TRBV20-1; J gene: TRBJ2-7; clone size: NA
CDR3 DNA: TGTGCCAGCAGCCGCGTGGGGGGGAACACTGAAGCTTTCTTT; CDR3 protein: CASSRVGGNTEAFF; D gene: NA; V gene: TRBV6-5; J gene: TRBJ1-1; clone size: NA
CDR3 DNA: TGTGCCAGCAGCCCCGGCCAGGGCAGGGGGACCTACGAGCAGTACTTC; CDR3 protein: CASSPGQGRGTYEQYF; D gene: TRBD1; V gene: TRBV11-2; J gene: TRBJ2-7; clone size: NA
CDR3 DNA: TGTGCCAGCAGTTACTTGGCCGGCGGGGGAAGTGAGCAGTTCTTC; CDR3 protein: CASSYLAGGGSEQFF; D gene: TRBD2; V gene: TRBV6-5; J gene: TRBJ2-1; clone size: NA
CDR3 DNA: TGTGCCATCAGACAGGGCTCCTATAATTCACCCCTCCACTTT; CDR3 protein: CAIRQGSYNSPLHF; D gene: NA; V gene: TRBV10-3; J gene: TRBJ1-6; clone size: NA
CDR3 DNA: TGCGCCAGCAGTGGGACAGGGGGACCCTATGGCTACACCTTC; CDR3 protein: CASSGTGGPYGYTF; D gene: TRBD1; V gene: TRBV10-2; J gene: TRBJ1-2; clone size: NA
CDR3 DNA: TGTGCCAGCAGCTTAGACTACACTGAAGCTTTCTTT; CDR3 protein: CASSLDYTEAFF; D gene: NA; V gene: TRBV7-2; J gene: TRBJ1-1; clone size: NA
CDR3 DNA: TGTGCCAGCAGTTTATACGGACAAGACTACGAGCAGTACTTC; CDR3 protein: CASSLYGQDYEQYF; D gene: NA; V gene: TRBV27; J gene: TRBJ2-7; clone size: NA
CDR3 DNA: TGTGCCAGCTCACCGGGAGTAGACTATGGCTACACCTTC; CDR3 protein: CASSPGVDYGYTF; D gene: NA; V gene: TRBV18; J gene: TRBJ1-2; clone size: NA
CDR3 DNA: TGTGCCAGCAGCCCGAAACCGGGACAGGGCTATGGCTACACCTTC; CDR3 protein: CASSPKPGQGYGYTF; D gene: TRBD1; V gene: TRBV4-2; J gene: TRBJ1-2; clone size: NA
CDR3 DNA: TGTGCCACCAGCAGAGATAGGGACAGGGGTCGCCGTTCCTACAATGAGCAGTTCTTC; CDR3 protein: CATSRDRDRGRRSYNEQFF; D gene: TRBD1; V gene: TRBV15; J gene: TRBJ2-1; clone size: NA
CDR3 DNA: TGTGCCAGCAGTTACTCGAACATTAATTCACCCCTCCACTTT; CDR3 protein: CASSYSNINSPLHF; D gene: NA; V gene: TRBV6-5; J gene: TRBJ1-6; clone size: few
CDR3 DNA: TGTGCCAGCAGAGTACAGGGGACAACCTACGAGCAGTACTTC; CDR3 protein: CASRVQGTTYEQYF; D gene: TRBD1; V gene: TRBV2; J gene: TRBJ2-7; clone size: NA